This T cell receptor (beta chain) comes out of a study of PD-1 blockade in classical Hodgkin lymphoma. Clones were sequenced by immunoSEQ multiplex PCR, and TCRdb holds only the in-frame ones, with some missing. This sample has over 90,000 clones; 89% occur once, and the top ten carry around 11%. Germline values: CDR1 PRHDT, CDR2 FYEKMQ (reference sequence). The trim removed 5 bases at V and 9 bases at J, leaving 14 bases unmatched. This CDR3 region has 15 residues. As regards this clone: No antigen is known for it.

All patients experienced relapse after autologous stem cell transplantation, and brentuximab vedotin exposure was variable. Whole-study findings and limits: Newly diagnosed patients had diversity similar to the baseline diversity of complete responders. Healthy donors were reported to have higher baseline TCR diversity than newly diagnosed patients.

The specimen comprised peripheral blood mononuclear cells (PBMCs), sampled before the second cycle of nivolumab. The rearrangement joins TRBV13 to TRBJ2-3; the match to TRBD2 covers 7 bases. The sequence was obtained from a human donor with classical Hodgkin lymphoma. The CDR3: CASSPRGAGMRTQYF. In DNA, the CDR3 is TGTGCCAGCAGCCCCCGGGGAGCGGGAATGAGGACGCAGTATTTT.